Each of the 19 T cell receptor beta chains below was sequenced from the same sample in a study of blood T cell repertoires in COVID-19. Profiling relied on immunoSEQ multiplex PCR, and the TCRdb table lists in-frame clones only, not all of them. The top ten hold roughly 6% of the sample, which has about 200,000 clones, 75% to 90% seen once. The sequenced sample consisted of peripheral blood. The receptors were gathered from a man in his sixties who had recovered from COVID-19.

V is TRBV5-1 and J is TRBJ2-7, with D possibly matching TRBD2 (6 bases). With 0 bases removed from V and 0 bases from J, the gap between germline ends came to 13 bases. Germline V gene sequence: CDR1 SGHRS, CDR2 YFSETQ. This CDR3 comprises 16 residues. CDR3 residues: CASSLAGGVISYEQYF. The CDR3 DNA follows: TGCGCCAGCAGCTTGGCCGGCGGGGTGATCTCCTACGAGCAGTACTTC.

V usage is TRBV5-1 and J usage is TRBJ1-6; weak D call: TRBD1 (6 bases). The germline CDR1 and CDR2 sequences are SGHRS and YFSETQ. Trimming removed 2 bases at V and 1 base at J, with 16 bases between. The CDR3 totals 18 residues. For the CDR3, the DNA is TGCGCCAGCAGCTTAGGGACACGCACAATTTCCTATAATTCACCCCTCCACTTT. Its protein product is CASSLGTRTISYNSPLHF.

The chain is built from TRBV4-1 and TRBJ2-3, with a weak D call TRBD1 (6 bases). The V gene lost 4 bases and the J gene lost 0 bases, with 11 bases spanning the gap. The CDR3 runs 15 residues. Germline assignment: CDR1 MGHRA and CDR2 YSYEKL. The CDR3 here is CASSLGQLSTDTQYF. As DNA, the CDR3 is TGCGCCAGCAGCCTTGGACAGTTGAGCACAGATACGCAGTATTTT.

The rearrangement links TRBV5-5 to TRBJ2-3, with D tentatively TRBD2 (6 bases). Per germline, CDR1 SGHKS and CDR2 YYEKEE (reference sequence). V was cut by 2 bases and J by 1 base, with 11 bases left in between. This CDR3 comprises 15 residues. CDR3 region: CASSFYGRGTDTQYF. CDR3 in DNA: TGTGCCAGCAGCTTTTACGGGAGAGGCACAGATACGCAGTATTTT.

This rearrangement joins TRBV19 to TRBJ1-1; 9 bases line up with TRBD1. With V trimmed by 9 bases and J by 2 bases, 7 bases remained unmatched. The CDR3 length is 14 residues. Looked up from germline, CDR1 is LNHDA and CDR2 is SQIVND (reference sequence). The CDR3 loop is CASRSTGGNTEAFF. The DNA of the CDR3 is TGTGCCAGCCGGTCGACAGGGGGAAACACTGAAGCTTTCTTT.

The CDR3 spells CASSRDSMNEKLFF. Here the CDR3 DNA reads TGTGCCAGCTCACGGGACAGCATGAATGAAAAACTGTTTTTT. V usage is TRBV18 and J usage is TRBJ1-4; 7 nucleotides agree with TRBD1. Germline assignment: CDR1 KGHSH and CDR2 LQKENI. Trimming at V came to 4 bases and at J to 5 bases, leaving 4 bases not matched to a gene. The CDR3 contains 14 residues.

V is TRBV27 and J is TRBJ1-6, with D possibly being TRBD1 (6 bases). Germline-derived CDR1 and CDR2 are MNHEY and SMNVEV (reference sequence). Trimming took off 2 bases at V and 10 bases at J, with 15 bases between the two ends. This CDR3 has 15 amino acids. CDR3: CASSLNDRLYSPLHF. The CDR3 coding sequence is TGTGCCAGCAGTTTAAACGACAGGCTGTACTCACCCCTCCACTTT.

V usage is TRBV19 and J usage is TRBJ2-7; D might be TRBD2 (6 bases). This CDR3 is built from 14 residues. The germline V gene has CDR1 LNHDA and CDR2 SQIVND (reference sequence). Trimming removed 3 bases from V and 7 bases from J, with 16 bases in between. For the CDR3, the DNA is TGTGCCAGTAGTATTGGGCCCCGGGAGTTGGAGCAGTACTTC. Translated, it gives CASSIGPRELEQYF. Looking up the rest from reference TRBV19 and TRBJ2-7 gives the full variable domain: DGGITQSPKYLFRKEGQNVTLSCEQNLNHDAMYWYRQDPGQGLRLIYYSQIVNDFQKGDIAEGYSVSREKKESFPLTVTSAQKNPTAFYLCASSIGPRELEQYFGPGTRLTVT.

The chain joins TRBV6-2 or TRBV6-3 to TRBJ2-1; 14 bases agree with TRBD2. J was trimmed by 0 bases and V by 2 bases; bases with no gene match: 9. Germline loops: CDR1 MNHEY, CDR2 SVGEGT. CDR3 length: 20 residues. CDR3 DNA sequence: TGTGCCAGCAGTTACCCCTTGACTAGCGGGAGGGCCTACTCCTACAATGAGCAGTTCTTC. Its protein is CASSYPLTSGRAYSYNEQFF.

The genes are TRBV18 and TRBJ2-3; weak D call: TRBD1 (6 bases). The CDR3 covers 16 residues. V was trimmed by 1 base and J by 1 base, leaving 12 bases between them. Germline V gene sequence: CDR1 KGHSH, CDR2 LQKENI. The chain's CDR3 is CASSPLGPGGTDTQYF. In DNA form, the CDR3 reads TGTGCCAGCTCACCACTTGGACCAGGGGGCACAGATACGCAGTATTTT.

This rearrangement joins TRBV12-5 to TRBJ1-2; D may be TRBD1 (6 bases). V lost 1 base to trimming and J lost 3 bases, with 12 bases between them. CDR3 length equals 15 residues. The germline CDR1 and CDR2 sequences are LGHNT and FRNRAP. In DNA, the CDR3 is TGTGCTAGTGGTTTGGGGGAAGGACAGTACTATGGCTACACCTTC. It codes for CASGLGEGQYYGYTF.

In this sample, this clone turned up a few times. J is TRBJ1-2 and V is TRBV28, with 7 positions matching TRBD1. V was clipped by 5 bases and J by 0 bases; unmatched bases: 3. The CDR3 runs 14 residues. CDR1 and CDR2 from the germline V gene are MDHEN and SYDVKM. The CDR3 sequence: CASSLGGANYGYTF. CDR3 nucleotide sequence: TGTGCCAGCAGTCTAGGGGGCGCTAACTATGGCTACACCTTC.

The table lists this clone with a count of one. This sequence joins TRBV7-3 and TRBJ2-1; weak D call: TRBD1 (6 bases). Germline V gene lookup returns CDR1 SGHTA and CDR2 FQGTGA. The V gene lost 2 bases and the J gene lost 7 bases, with 9 bases spanning the gap. There are 13 residues in the CDR3. This CDR3 is CASSLGTRNEQFF. CDR3 in DNA: TGTGCCAGCAGCTTAGGGACAAGGAATGAGCAGTTCTTC. The full variable domain, completed using reference TRBV7-3 and TRBJ2-1, is GAGVSQTPSNKVTEKGKYVELRCDPISGHTALYWYRQSLGQGPEFLIYFQGTGAADDSGLPNDRFFAVRPEGSVSTLKIQRTERGDSAVYLCASSLGTRNEQFFGPGTRLTVL.

This chain links TRBV14 with TRBJ2-3; 8 nucleotides align to TRBD1. CDR1 SGHDN and CDR2 FVKESK come from the germline V gene. The CDR3 is made up of 15 amino acids. Germline trimming cut 3 bases from V and 10 bases from J; bases unmatched to any gene: 12. Written as DNA, the CDR3 is TGTGCCAGCAGCCAGTTGGACAGGGCCGTGTTGGCGCAGTATTTT. Its translation is CASSQLDRAVLAQYF.

The chain links TRBV7-2 to TRBJ2-5, with a tentative D call TRBD2 (5 bases). Germline CDR1 SGHTA, CDR2 FQGNSA. CDR3 length: 13 amino acids. V was trimmed by 5 bases and J by 2 bases, leaving 9 bases between them. CDR3 sequence reads: CASSPDWQETQYF. CDR3 DNA sequence: TGTGCCAGCAGCCCGGACTGGCAAGAGACCCAGTACTTC.

V and J are TRBV6-1 and TRBJ1-2; maybe TRBD1 (5 bases). This CDR3 has 18 amino acids. Germline CDR1 and CDR2: MNHNS and SASEGT. Trimming removed 0 bases at V and 5 bases at J, with 22 bases between. In DNA form, the CDR3 reads TGTGCCAGCAGTGAAGCGCCGGACGTCACCCGGACACGGTATGGCTACACCTTC. Translated: CASSEAPDVTRTRYGYTF.

The V and J genes are TRBV3-1 (or the pseudogene TRBV3-2) and TRBJ1-1; 10 bases fit TRBD1. V gave up 6 bases and J gave up 6 bases; unmatched junction bases: 4. In germline, CDR1 is LGHDT, CDR2 YNNKEL (reference sequence). This CDR3 is 13 amino acids long. As DNA, the CDR3 is TGTGCCAGCAGGGGACAGGGGATGGCTGAAGCTTTCTTT. Translating it yields CASRGQGMAEAFF.

CDR3 bases: TGTGCCAGCAGTGCCAGCGGGGGCCGGAGAGAGCAGTACTTC. Translation gives CASSASGGRREQYF. The V and J genes are TRBV25-1 and TRBJ2-7; 8 positions agree with TRBD2. The CDR3 covers 14 residues. Trimming at V came to 4 bases and at J to 7 bases, leaving 9 bases not matched to a gene. Germline V gene lookup returns CDR1 MGHDK and CDR2 SYGVNS.

The chain links TRBV5-1 to TRBJ2-7; D possibly corresponds to TRBD2 (5 bases). In germline, CDR1 is SGHRS, CDR2 YFSETQ. V was shortened by 4 bases and J by 3 bases, with 11 bases between the two germline ends. This CDR3 region has 13 residues. CDR3: CASSMDGNYEQYF. CDR3 DNA: TGCGCCAGCAGCATGGACGGGAACTACGAGCAGTACTTC. Drawing the rest from reference TRBV5-1 and TRBJ2-7, the complete variable domain is KAGVTQTPRYLIKTRGQQVTLSCSPISGHRSVSWYQQTPGQGLQFLFEYFSETQRNKGNFPGRFSGRQFSNSRSEMNVSTLELGDSALYLCASSMDGNYEQYFGPGTRLTVT.